The 10 T cell receptor beta chains given below trace back to one sample, sequenced in a study of blood T cell repertoires in COVID-19 (dated by TCRdb to 2018 to 2020). Library construction relied on the immunoSEQ multiplex PCR assay. TCRdb mirrors the immuneACCESS table, restricted to in-frame sequences. Some clones are absent from its copies; in checked studies, under half trace to an unresolved V gene, and the reason for the others is unknown. The sample table records roughly 180,000 clones; around 79% of these occur just once. Roughly 8% of the sample goes to the ten largest clones. What was sequenced was peripheral blood. The receptors were gathered from a woman between 55 and 75 years old with COVID-19, enrolled during active disease.

The V gene is TRBV24-1, the J gene TRBJ2-1, with a possible D match to TRBD2 (5 bases). Trimming took off 5 bases at V and 0 bases at J, with 10 bases between the two ends. Germline values: CDR1 KGHDR, CDR2 SFDVKD. This CDR3 contains 15 residues. CDR3 residues: CATSAPGSSYNEQFF. In nucleotides, the CDR3 is TGTGCCACCAGTGCTCCGGGGAGCTCCTACAATGAGCAGTTCTTC.

The chain couples TRBV7-2 to TRBJ2-1, with D unclear. CDR3 length equals 17 residues. Germline V CDR1 and CDR2: SGHTA, FQGNSA. Trimming removed 3 bases from V and 3 bases from J, with 18 bases in between. CDR3 coding DNA: TGTGCCAGCAGCTTCCGAAGTGGTGTCCCTATCTACAATGAGCAGTTCTTC. Protein sequence: CASSFRSGVPIYNEQFF.

This clone came up a few times. This chain links TRBV5-4 with TRBJ2-1; weak D call: TRBD2 (6 bases). In germline, CDR1 is SGHNT, CDR2 YYREEE (reference sequence). The CDR3 loop spans 15 amino acids. The germline V and J ends were trimmed by 2 bases and 5 bases, with 14 bases remaining between them. The CDR3 reads CASSLAGGSNNEQFF. In DNA, the CDR3 is TGTGCCAGCAGCTTAGCCGGGGGTTCCAACAATGAGCAGTTCTTC.

This rearrangement joins TRBV25-1 to TRBJ1-2; D remains unclear. The V and J ends lost 2 bases and 8 bases respectively, with 12 bases between them. CDR1 MGHDK and CDR2 SYGVNS come from the germline V gene. The CDR3 is 13 residues long. The CDR3 nucleotides read TGTGCCAGCAGTGAAGCCGTGTCGCGGGGCTACACCTTC. Translated, it gives CASSEAVSRGYTF.

This clone has only a few counts. The chain employs TRBV7-6 and TRBJ2-5; the D is unclear. Germline CDR1 is SGHVS and CDR2 is FNYEAQ. V shed 3 bases and J shed 3 bases, with 11 bases lying between them. The CDR3 is made up of 14 amino acids. The CDR3 loop reads CASSFLSMEETQYF. The CDR3 nucleotides read TGTGCCAGCAGCTTTCTTAGCATGGAAGAGACCCAGTACTTC.

This chain links TRBV30 with TRBJ2-1; 9 bases are a match to TRBD2. The V gene's germline CDR1 is GTSNPN and CDR2 SVGIG (reference sequence). The ends lost 4 bases at V and 7 bases at J; junction bases unmatched: 11. The CDR3 is 15 amino acids. CDR3 bases: TGTGCCTGGACGGTTCAAACTAGCGGGCCAAATGAGCAGTTCTTC. It specifies CAWTVQTSGPNEQFF.

This clone was counted between two and nine times. This chain joins TRBV5-1 and TRBJ1-4, with 10 bases fitting TRBD1. The junction had 7 bases not matched to a gene; V was cut back by 0 bases and J by 11 bases. The CDR3 totals 15 residues. Germline assignment: CDR1 SGHRS and CDR2 YFSETQ. The CDR3 sequence is CASSLEIGQGEKLFF. CDR3 sequence (DNA): TGCGCCAGCAGCTTGGAAATTGGACAGGGGGAGAAACTGTTTTTT.

This sequence joins TRBV14 and TRBJ2-1; 9 bases are shared with TRBD2. V shed 3 bases, J shed 4 bases, and the junction held 7 bases outside the gene matches. The CDR3 totals 16 residues. Germline lookup yields CDR1 SGHDN and CDR2 FVKESK. CDR3 loop: CASSHPTSGWYNEQFF. CDR3 in DNA: TGTGCCAGCAGCCATCCAACTAGCGGGTGGTACAATGAGCAGTTCTTC.

There are a few counts of this clone. The rearrangement uses TRBV9 and TRBJ1-5; TRBD1 is a possible D gene (5 bases). The CDR3 totals 14 residues. V was pared by 0 bases and J by 6 bases, with 10 bases between. The germline V gene encodes CDR1 SGDLS and CDR2 YYNGEE. The CDR3 nucleotides read TGTGCCAGCAGCGTAGAAGGGGTTGGTCAGCCCCAGCATTTT. Its translation: CASSVEGVGQPQHF.

The chain employs TRBV7-9 and TRBJ1-2, with unresolved D. This CDR3 has 14 residues. V lost 0 bases and J lost 8, with 13 bases in between. CDR1 is SEHNR, CDR2 FQNEAQ, per germline (reference sequence). Written as DNA, the CDR3 is TGTGCCAGCAGCTTAGCGGTATCAGGTACGGGCTACACCTTC. Translated, it gives CASSLAVSGTGYTF.